These 23 T cell receptor beta chains originate from one sample sequenced in a study of blood T cell repertoires in COVID-19 (TCRdb year 2020). The library was made by the immunoSEQ multiplex PCR assay. TCRdb took over this immuneACCESS table, retaining in-frame rearrangements with V and J assigned. Such tables are incomplete; in checked studies, under half of the missing clones stem from an unresolved V gene, and the remainder is unexplained. The table for this sample lists 50,000 to 65,000 clones; 65% to 85% of them were counted only once. Together, the top ten hold roughly 6.8% of the sample. Sequenced input: peripheral blood. The receptor source for this set is a human donor in a cohort sampled during active COVID-19.

The V gene is TRBV7-8, the J gene TRBJ1-1; no clear D gene. Germline assignment: CDR1 SGHVS and CDR2 FQNEAQ. The CDR3 contains 13 residues. V was pared by 0 bases and J by 5 bases, with 7 bases between. CDR3: CASSLARRTEAFF. The CDR3, as DNA: TGTGCCAGCAGCTTAGCGCGGAGGACTGAAGCTTTCTTT.

The chain uses TRBV5-1 and TRBJ2-3, with 7 bases fitting TRBD1. The CDR3 runs to 13 residues. Unmatched junction bases numbered 1, after V lost 1 base and J lost 5 bases. Germline CDR1 is SGHRS and CDR2 is YFSETQ. Here the CDR3 reads CASSLNRGDTQYF. In nucleotides, the CDR3 is TGCGCCAGCAGCTTGAACAGGGGAGATACGCAGTATTTT.

This clone was counted at least ten times. This sequence joins TRBV6-6 and TRBJ2-7; TRBD1 matches at 7 bases. The CDR3 runs to 14 residues. The germline V gene has CDR1 MNHNY and CDR2 SVGAGI (reference sequence). V lost 2 bases to trimming and J lost 5 bases; unmatched junction nucleotides: 6. The DNA for the CDR3 is TGTGCCAGCAGTTACCTTGACAGGGTAGACGAGCAGTACTTC. This codes for CASSYLDRVDEQYF.

The chain couples TRBV7-9 to TRBJ2-7; TRBD1 matches 9 bases. V shed 6 bases and J 3 bases; nucleotides not matched to a gene: 6. Germline V gene sequence: CDR1 SEHNR, CDR2 FQNEAQ (reference sequence). The CDR3 length is 14 residues. The CDR3 nucleotides read TGTGCCAGCAGTTACGGGACAGGGCTCTACGAGCAGTACTTC. Amino acids: CASSYGTGLYEQYF.

The CDR3 DNA reads as TGTGCCAGCAGCGTAGATGGTGGGGACAAGAGGACCCAGTACTTC. Translation: CASSVDGGDKRTQYF. This chain joins TRBV9 and TRBJ2-5, with D possibly being TRBD1 (6 bases). The CDR3 loop spans 15 amino acids. The V gene lost 0 bases and the J gene lost 7 bases, with 16 bases spanning the gap. Germline V gene lookup returns CDR1 SGDLS and CDR2 YYNGEE.

CDR3 residues: CASSPGGGWDTQYF. CDR3 nucleotides: TGTGCCAGCTCACCGGGCGGGGGCTGGGATACGCAGTATTTT. This chain joins TRBV18 and TRBJ2-3, with TRBD2 as a possible D gene (7 bases). The CDR3 is 14 residues long. V lost 3 bases to trimming and J lost 6 bases, with 13 bases between them. Germline V gene lookup returns CDR1 KGHSH and CDR2 LQKENI.

V is TRBV2 and J is TRBJ2-3; a weak D match, TRBD1 (6 bases). This CDR3 spans 12 amino acids. V was pared by 8 bases and J by 8 bases, with 14 bases between. The V gene's germline CDR1 is SNHLY and CDR2 FYNNEI. Here the CDR3 reads CASELQGGTQYF. The CDR3 region has the DNA TGTGCCAGCGAACTACAGGGTGGTACGCAGTATTTT.

This clone was detected once. This chain connects TRBV5-4 to TRBJ2-1; possible D gene TRBD1, 5 bases. Germline values: CDR1 SGHNT, CDR2 YYREEE (reference sequence). V was cut by 7 bases and J by 3 bases, with 14 bases left in between. CDR3 length: 14 amino acids. The CDR3: CASRKDTSYNEQFF. The CDR3 nucleotides are TGTGCCAGCCGCAAGGACACCAGCTACAATGAGCAGTTCTTC. Filled out from reference TRBV5-4 and TRBJ2-1, the complete variable domain reads ETGVTQSPTHLIKTRGQQVTLRCSSQSGHNTVSWYQQALGQGPQFIFQYYREEENGRGNFPPRFSGLQFPNYSSELNVNALELDDSALYLCASRKDTSYNEQFFGPGTRLTVL.

The rearrangement joins TRBV6-5 to TRBJ2-6; 7 positions agree with TRBD1. Germline V gene lookup returns CDR1 MNHEY and CDR2 SVGAGI. The CDR3 totals 15 residues. V was clipped by 6 bases and J by 2 bases; unmatched bases: 4. CDR3 bases: TGTGCCAGCAGGAAGGGGGCTGCTGGGGCCAACGTCCTGACTTTC. It is translated as CASRKGAAGANVLTF.

The chain carries TRBV5-4 and TRBJ1-1, with TRBD1 matching over 10 bases. The J segment lost 2 bases and the V segment lost 0 bases, leaving 7 bases of the junction unmatched. CDR1 and CDR2 (germline): SGHNT, YYREEE (reference sequence). The CDR3 contains 17 residues. CDR3 sequence reads: CASSLGGDRGINTEAFF. The CDR3 DNA sequence: TGTGCCAGCAGCTTGGGGGGGGACAGGGGAATTAACACTGAAGCTTTCTTT.

V gene TRBV19 combines with J gene TRBJ2-2; D might be TRBD1 (5 bases). Trimming took 7 bases from V and 11 from J, leaving 20 bases between them. There are 14 residues in the CDR3. Germline V CDR1 and CDR2: LNHDA, SQIVND (reference sequence). The CDR3 sequence is CASTRRAGLRELFF. Here the CDR3 DNA reads TGTGCCAGTACTAGACGGGCAGGGTTACGCGAGCTGTTTTTT.

The rearrangement joins TRBV15 to TRBJ2-1; D may be TRBD2 (6 bases). Trimming took 1 base from V and 6 from J, leaving 16 bases between them. The CDR3 has 16 amino acids. CDR1 LNHNV and CDR2 YYDKDF come from the germline V gene (reference sequence). The CDR3 loop is CATSRGGGGLTNEQFF. The CDR3 nucleotides read TGTGCCACCAGCAGAGGTGGGGGAGGCCTAACCAATGAGCAGTTCTTC. Combining the CDR3 with reference TRBV15 and TRBJ2-1 gives the whole variable domain DAMVIQNPRYQVTQFGKPVTLSCSQTLNHNVMYWYQQKSSQAPKLLFHYYDKDFNNEADTPDNFQSRRPNTSFCFLDIRSPGLGDTAMYLCATSRGGGGLTNEQFFGPGTRLTVL.

The chain is built from TRBV27 and TRBJ2-6; no clear D gene. The CDR3 has 16 amino acids. Germline CDR1 reads MNHEY; CDR2 reads SMNVEV (reference sequence). V lost 5 bases and J 1 base, leaving 12 bases between the germline ends. CDR3 nucleotides: TGTGCCAGCAGTCCACACCCCAGGTCTGGGGCCAACGTCCTGACTTTC. Translation: CASSPHPRSGANVLTF.

The V call is TRBV2, the J call TRBJ2-7; D not certain. Looked up from germline, CDR1 is SNHLY and CDR2 is FYNNEI. Trimming removed 4 bases from V and 2 bases from J, with 9 bases in between. The CDR3 length is 13 residues. CDR3 in DNA: TGTGCCAGCAGTGGTGCTCCTACCTACGAGCAGTACTTC. The encoded protein is CASSGAPTYEQYF.

This chain connects TRBV6-2 or TRBV6-3 to TRBJ2-1; 12 bases map to TRBD2. The V gene's germline CDR1 is MNHEY and CDR2 SVGEGT. The CDR3 length is 20 residues. V shed 0 bases and J 0 bases; nucleotides not matched to a gene: 9. The DNA of the CDR3 is TGTGCCAGCAGTTACTCGCCAGGGACTAGCGGGTCCAGCTCCTACAATGAGCAGTTCTTC. It is translated as CASSYSPGTSGSSSYNEQFF.

This sequence joins TRBV27 and TRBJ2-7; TRBD1 aligns across 7 bases. Germline V gene lookup returns CDR1 MNHEY and CDR2 SMNVEV (reference sequence). The CDR3 extends over 15 amino acids. V shed 1 base, J shed 3 bases, and the junction held 6 bases outside the gene matches. Written as DNA, the CDR3 is TGTGCCAGCAGTTTATTGTTCGGGACAGACTACGAGCAGTACTTC. Protein sequence: CASSLLFGTDYEQYF.

This chain uses TRBV6-5 with TRBJ2-5; TRBD1 might be the D (6 bases). CDR1 is MNHEY, CDR2 SVGAGI, per germline. The V end lost 6 bases, the J end lost 6 bases, and 11 bases lay between the germline ends. CDR3 size: 12 residues. Here the CDR3 reads CASSQQGQTQYF. In nucleotides, the CDR3 is TGTGCCAGCAGCCAACAGGGCCAGACCCAGTACTTC.

The rearrangement uses TRBV19 and TRBJ1-5; a possible D gene is TRBD1 (6 bases). V lost 4 bases to trimming and J lost 3 bases, with 7 bases between them. Germline CDR1 reads LNHDA; CDR2 reads SQIVND (reference sequence). There are 13 residues in the CDR3. DNA for the CDR3: TGTGCCAGTAGTAACAGGGACAATCAGCCCCAGCATTTT. Residues: CASSNRDNQPQHF.

The rearrangement links TRBV5-6 to TRBJ1-2, with D possibly matching TRBD1 (6 bases). Germline loops: CDR1 SGHDT, CDR2 YYEEEE. V shed 1 base and J shed 4 bases, with 14 bases lying between them. This CDR3 region has 15 residues. The CDR3 sequence: CASSLNTGKGYGYTF. The CDR3 nucleotides read TGTGCCAGCAGCTTGAACACAGGGAAGGGCTATGGCTACACCTTC.

The chain recombines TRBV10-1 with TRBJ1-6; D might be TRBD1 (5 bases). V was clipped by 7 bases and J by 11 bases, with 21 bases between them. The CDR3 runs 15 residues. Looked up from germline, CDR1 is WNHNN and CDR2 is SYGVQD (reference sequence). CDR3 in amino acids: CASNPQGPTGAPLHF. In DNA form, the CDR3 reads TGCGCCAGCAACCCCCAGGGCCCGACTGGAGCACCCCTCCACTTT.

This sequence joins TRBV18 and TRBJ1-2; TRBD1 agrees at 7 bases. The CDR3 extends over 13 amino acids. With V trimmed by 2 bases and J by 6 bases, 3 bases remained unmatched. The germline CDR1 and CDR2 sequences are KGHSH and LQKENI. CDR3 DNA: TGTGCCAGCTCACCATACAGGGGTGATGGCTACACCTTC. It specifies CASSPYRGDGYTF.

The V call is TRBV5-1, the J call TRBJ1-4; D unresolved. V was trimmed by 0 bases and J by 1 base, leaving 7 bases between them. The CDR3 extends over 15 amino acids. The germline V gene encodes CDR1 SGHRS and CDR2 YFSETQ. The CDR3 nucleotides are TGCGCCAGCAGCTTGGAACGGGAAACTAATGAAAAACTGTTTTTT. This gives the protein CASSLERETNEKLFF.

The rearrangement uses TRBV6-1 and TRBJ1-6, with a possible D match to TRBD1 (6 bases). The germline V gene has CDR1 MNHNS and CDR2 SASEGT. This CDR3 is built from 18 residues. The germline V and J ends were trimmed by 3 bases and 4 bases, with 19 bases remaining between them. The CDR3 DNA reads as TGTGCCAGCAGTGATGGGAGGGGGGCGCGGGGGTATAATTCACCCCTCCACTTT. It encodes CASSDGRGARGYNSPLHF.